This TCR beta chain was recorded in a study of blood T cell repertoires in COVID-19. The wider study: The samples span acute and convalescent COVID-19 from the United States, Italy and Spain.

Only in-frame clones appear in the TCRdb table, and some are missing; sequencing was by immunoSEQ multiplex PCR. Seen here are over 250,000 clones, 87% observed once, and the top ten hold approximately 1.4%. This CDR3 comprises 19 residues. Germline trimming cut 5 bases from V and 3 bases from J; bases unmatched to any gene: 22. In germline, CDR1 is SGHRS, CDR2 YFSETQ. The specimen was peripheral blood. The genes are TRBV5-1 and TRBJ1-1; 7 bases align to TRBD1. This TCR came from a woman aged 40 to 50 who had recovered from COVID-19. DNA of the CDR3: TGCGCCAGCAGTCTCATCCCCCCGGCTAGACAGGGTCTTGACACTGAAGCTTTCTTT. It translates to CASSLIPPARQGLDTEAFF. Together with reference TRBV5-1 and TRBJ1-1, the CDR3 gives the full variable domain: KAGVTQTPRYLIKTRGQQVTLSCSPISGHRSVSWYQQTPGQGLQFLFEYFSETQRNKGNFPGRFSGRQFSNSRSEMNVSTLELGDSALYLCASSLIPPARQGLDTEAFFGQGTRLTVV.